This T cell receptor beta chain was retrieved from a study of CD4+ T cells in melanoma. Points from the study as a whole: A reported correlation linked neoantigen-specific CD4+ T cells to CD8+, macrophage and B cell function. In melanoma, neoantigen-specific CD4+ T cells reportedly differed in differentiation state.

Profiling relied on immunoSEQ multiplex PCR, and the TCRdb table lists in-frame clones only, not all of them. The repertoire holds some 150,000 clones, around 90% seen once, with 1.5% to 1.7% in the top ten. Note on this clone: Its antigen is still unknown.

The CDR3 spans 16 residues. Germline lookup yields CDR1 SGHRS and CDR2 YFSETQ. The V and J ends lost 0 bases and 6 bases, in that order; junction bases with no gene match: 10. The sequence derives from a human donor with melanoma. J is TRBJ2-7 and V is TRBV5-1; 9 bases map to TRBD1. Here the CDR3 DNA reads TGCGCCAGCAGCTTGGATATCGGGACAGGGCTTCGCGAGCAGTACTTC. Protein product: CASSLDIGTGLREQYF.